One and the same sample provided the 7 T cell receptor beta chains below, sequenced in a study of beta chain features in type 1 diabetes. Expressed TCRB transcripts got sequenced, as all isolated RNA was reverse transcribed. Profiled with immunoSEQ multiplex PCR; TCRdb holds only in-frame clones, not every one. This repertoire shows some 200,000 clones, roughly 17% found once; its top ten account for 0.07% to 0.095%. The antigens for these receptors are not known. The study's findings and limits: In every one of the four CD4+ subsets, TCRB CDR3s were moderately but significantly shorter in Type 1 diabetes patients.

The material sequenced was naive CD4+ T cells from blood. These receptors originate from a man aged 30 to 39 with type 1 diabetes.

The chain has TRBV7-9 and TRBJ2-3; no definite D call. Germline V gene lookup returns CDR1 SEHNR and CDR2 FQNEAQ (reference sequence). The CDR3 totals 12 residues. V gave up 1 base and J gave up 8 bases, with 7 bases separating them. The CDR3 protein is CASSLGDGTQYF. The CDR3 DNA reads TGTGCCAGCAGCTTAGGCGATGGTACGCAGTATTTT.

The V and J genes are TRBV14 and TRBJ2-4; tentative D call: TRBD1 (7 bases). V was trimmed by 4 bases and J by 6 bases, leaving 10 bases between them. The germline CDR1 and CDR2 sequences are SGHDN and FVKESK. The CDR3 is 13 residues long. DNA for the CDR3: TGTGCCAGCAGCCCGCAGGGGGGAAACATTCAGTACTTC. Encoded protein: CASSPQGGNIQYF.

This chain uses TRBV7-6 with TRBJ2-7, with 9 bases fitting TRBD1. From germline, CDR1 is SGHVS and CDR2 FNYEAQ. The CDR3 extends over 14 amino acids. The ends lost 6 bases at V and 3 bases at J; junction bases unmatched: 6. The CDR3 nucleotides read TGTGCCAGCAGATCCGGGACAGGGAGCTACGAGCAGTACTTC. Protein product: CASRSGTGSYEQYF.

This clone has only a few counts. The gene calls are TRBV7-9 and TRBJ1-3; D gene ambiguous. Per germline, CDR1 SEHNR and CDR2 FQNEAQ (reference sequence). CDR3 size: 14 residues. Trimming removed 9 bases from V and 2 bases from J, with 14 bases in between. CDR3 protein: CASTTAPPGNTIYF. The CDR3 DNA follows: TGTGCCAGTACCACAGCTCCTCCTGGAAACACCATATATTTT.

This clone was seen a few times. The chain recombines TRBV9 with TRBJ2-3; D gene unclear. The CDR3 runs to 15 residues. The V gene lost 0 bases and the J gene lost 2 bases, with 10 bases spanning the gap. In germline, CDR1 is SGDLS, CDR2 YYNGEE. CDR3 DNA: TGTGCCAGCAGCGTAGGTGGCGTTTACACAGATACGCAGTATTTT. This codes for CASSVGGVYTDTQYF.

The chain recombines TRBV30 with TRBJ2-3, with D possibly TRBD2 on 6 matching bases. V lost 4 bases and J lost 1, with 9 bases in between. Per the germline V gene, CDR1 is GTSNPN and CDR2 is SVGIG (reference sequence). CDR3 length: 13 amino acids. The CDR3 DNA reads TGTGCCTGGACGGACTATGGCACAGATACGCAGTATTTT. It specifies CAWTDYGTDTQYF.

The gene calls are TRBV7-2 and TRBJ2-7; D gene ambiguous. Germline CDR1 is SGHTA and CDR2 is FQGNSA. The CDR3 runs 13 residues. The V gene lost 1 base and the J gene lost 4 bases, with 8 bases spanning the gap. The CDR3 coding sequence is TGTGCCAGCAGCTTAGGCGTTTTATACGAGCAGTACTTC. Residues: CASSLGVLYEQYF.